This T cell receptor (beta chain) was profiled in a study of Ad26.COV2.S vaccination and SARS-CoV-2 variants. General study points: Spike-specific TCR breadth was greater after Ad26.COV2.S than placebo.

The data were produced by immunoSEQ multiplex PCR, yet TCRdb's version contains in-frame clones alone and is incomplete. The table includes around 300,000 clones, 88% detected once. Details on this clone: The antigen is unknown.

This CDR3 spans 15 amino acids. The germline CDR1 and CDR2 sequences are SGHNT and YYREEE (reference sequence). V was cut by 3 bases and J by 2 bases, with 14 bases left in between. The treatment: about 20 received Ad26.COV2.S at low or high dose, single or two shots; about 5 received placebo; per-sample allocation not given. Sampling occurred on day 63 after the first vaccine or placebo injection. This sample comprised peripheral blood, obtained in a trial of Ad26.COV2.S vaccine versus placebo. This receptor was taken from a person between 18 and 65 years old who received the Ad26.COV2.S COVID-19 vaccine or a placebo. The rearrangement uses TRBV5-4 and TRBJ1-2; D perhaps matches TRBD1 (5 bases). Here the CDR3 DNA reads TGTGCCAGCAGCTACCGACAGTCCTCAAACTATGGCTACACCTTC. Residues: CASSYRQSSNYGYTF. Variable domain in full (rest from reference TRBV5-4 and TRBJ1-2): ETGVTQSPTHLIKTRGQQVTLRCSSQSGHNTVSWYQQALGQGPQFIFQYYREEENGRGNFPPRFSGLQFPNYSSELNVNALELDDSALYLCASSYRQSSNYGYTFGSGTRLTVV.